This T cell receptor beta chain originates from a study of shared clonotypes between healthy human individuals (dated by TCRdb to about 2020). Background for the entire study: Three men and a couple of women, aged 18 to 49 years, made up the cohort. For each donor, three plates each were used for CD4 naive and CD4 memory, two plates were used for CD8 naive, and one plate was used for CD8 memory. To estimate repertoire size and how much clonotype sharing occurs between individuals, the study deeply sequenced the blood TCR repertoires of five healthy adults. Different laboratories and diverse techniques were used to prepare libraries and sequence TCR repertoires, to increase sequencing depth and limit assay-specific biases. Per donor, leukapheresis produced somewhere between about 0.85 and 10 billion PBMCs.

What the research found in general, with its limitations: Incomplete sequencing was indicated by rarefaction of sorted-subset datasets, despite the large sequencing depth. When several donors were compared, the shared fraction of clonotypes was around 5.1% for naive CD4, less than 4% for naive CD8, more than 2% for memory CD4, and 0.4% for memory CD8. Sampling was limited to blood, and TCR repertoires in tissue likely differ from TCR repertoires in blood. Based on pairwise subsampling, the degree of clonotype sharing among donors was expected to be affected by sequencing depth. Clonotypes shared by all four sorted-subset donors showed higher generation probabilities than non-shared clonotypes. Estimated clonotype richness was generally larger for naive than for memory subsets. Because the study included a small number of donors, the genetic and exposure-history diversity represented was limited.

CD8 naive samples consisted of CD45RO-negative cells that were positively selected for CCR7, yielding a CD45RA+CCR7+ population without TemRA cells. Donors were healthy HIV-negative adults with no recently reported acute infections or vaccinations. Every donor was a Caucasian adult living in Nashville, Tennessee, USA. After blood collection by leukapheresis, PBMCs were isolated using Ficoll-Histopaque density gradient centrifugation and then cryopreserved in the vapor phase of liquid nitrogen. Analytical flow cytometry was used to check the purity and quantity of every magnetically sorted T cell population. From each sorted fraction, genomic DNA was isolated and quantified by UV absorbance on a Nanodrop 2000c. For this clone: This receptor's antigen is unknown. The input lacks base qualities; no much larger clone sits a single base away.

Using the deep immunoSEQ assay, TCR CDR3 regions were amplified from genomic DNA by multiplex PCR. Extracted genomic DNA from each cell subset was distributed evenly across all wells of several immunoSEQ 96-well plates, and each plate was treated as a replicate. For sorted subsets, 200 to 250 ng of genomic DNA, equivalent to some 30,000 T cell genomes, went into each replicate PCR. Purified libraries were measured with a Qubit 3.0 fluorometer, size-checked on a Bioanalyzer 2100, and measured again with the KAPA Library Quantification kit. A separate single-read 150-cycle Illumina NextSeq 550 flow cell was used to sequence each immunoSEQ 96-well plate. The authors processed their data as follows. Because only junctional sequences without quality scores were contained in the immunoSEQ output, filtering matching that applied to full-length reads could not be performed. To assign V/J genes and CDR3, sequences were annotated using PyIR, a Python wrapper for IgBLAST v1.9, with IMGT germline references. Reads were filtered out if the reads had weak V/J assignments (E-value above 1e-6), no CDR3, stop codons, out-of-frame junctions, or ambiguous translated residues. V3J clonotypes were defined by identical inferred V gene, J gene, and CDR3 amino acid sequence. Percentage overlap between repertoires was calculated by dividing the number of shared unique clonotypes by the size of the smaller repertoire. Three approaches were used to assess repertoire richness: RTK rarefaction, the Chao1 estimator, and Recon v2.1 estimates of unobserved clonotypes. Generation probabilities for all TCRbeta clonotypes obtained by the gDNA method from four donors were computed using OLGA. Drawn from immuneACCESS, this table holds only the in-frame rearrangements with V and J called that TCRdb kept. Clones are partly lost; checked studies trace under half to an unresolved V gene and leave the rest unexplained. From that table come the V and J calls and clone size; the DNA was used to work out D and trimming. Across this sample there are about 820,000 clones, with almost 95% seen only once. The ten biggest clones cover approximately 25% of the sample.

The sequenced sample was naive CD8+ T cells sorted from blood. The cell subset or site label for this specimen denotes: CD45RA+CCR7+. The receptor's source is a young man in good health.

The CDR3 protein: CSVRVGQGAREQYF. At the DNA level, the sequence is TGCAGCGTAAGGGTAGGACAGGGGGCGAGAGAGCAGTACTTC. The chain was built from TRBV29-1 and TRBJ2-7, and TRBD1 aligns with 11 junction nucleotides. CDR1 and CDR2 are drawn from the germline V gene: SQVTM, ANQGSEA. From the cysteine through the phenylalanine, the CDR3 covers 14 amino acids. CDR3 DNA is the only sequence kept; it has 42 bases, read in frame from the first base. The germline V end is reduced by 6 bases and the J end by 7 bases; junction bases left unmatched: 11.